The text below deals with one T cell receptor (beta chain). Its specificity is not known. The CDR3 consists of 13 residues. Germline lookup yields CDR1 SGHTA and CDR2 FQGNSA. This sample stems from a study of OX40 agonist ivuxolimab in advanced cancers. Study summary: Patients took ivuxolimab, an agonistic anti-OX40 (CD134) antibody. Ivuxolimab was delivered to patients intravenously every 2 weeks at doses spanning 0.01 to 10 mg/kg. Study-wide results and caveats: Undetermined was the antigen specificity of the expanded peripheral T cells. In a subset of nonresponders, normalized T-cell clonal expansion was also low.

Only in-frame clones appear in the TCRdb table, and some are missing; sequencing was by immunoSEQ multiplex PCR. The repertoire includes under 50,000 clones, about 90% of them detected once, and approximately 3.5% sits in the top ten. The chain joins TRBV7-2 to TRBJ2-5, with 8 bases that match TRBD1. Near its end, the DNA agrees better with TRBJ2-7, so the J call may be wrong. The sequence came from an adult with an advanced solid tumor such as melanoma, head and neck, liver or kidney cancer. The input for sequencing was CD4+ or CD8+ T cells sorted from blood, taken in a trial of the OX40 agonist ivuxolimab. For the CDR3, the DNA is TGTGCCAGCAGCTTGGGACAGGAGACCGAGCAGTACTTC. Encoded protein: CASSLGQETEQYF.